This is a list of T cell receptor beta chains from one sample in a study of blood T cells in healthy people across ages. TCRdb ran MiXCR on the 5' RACE reads and lists one entry per CDR3 protein. The sample lists about 760,000 distinct CDR3 sequences; roughly three fifths were seen once. The sequenced sample consisted of blood. The receptors shown here come from a man in his forties in good health. CDR3s include the opening cysteine and the closing phenylalanine or tryptophan.

TRBV7-3	14	TRBJ2-5	CASSFTRDQETQYF
TRBV10-3	16	TRBJ2-3	CAISDGGRAQTDTQYF
TRBV29-1	12	TRBJ2-1	CSVRQGNNEQFF
TRBV12-3/TRBV12-4	14	TRBJ1-6	CASSDSDHNSPLHF
TRBV20-1	12	TRBJ2-5	CSASPPQETQYF
TRBV11-3	15	TRBJ2-7	CASSLEGRGDYEQYF
TRBV9	17	TRBJ2-3	CASSVDPTSGATDTQYF
TRBV7-9	15	TRBJ1-5	CASSLASGPNQPQHF
TRBV11-2	14	.	CASRRLNRGYEQYF
TRBV3-1	15	TRBJ2-5	CASSHETGVRNEQYF
TRBV11-2	12	.	CASSWGGNEQYF
TRBV7-2	12	TRBJ2-7	CASSNAFYEQYF
TRBV6-5	16	TRBJ2-3	CASSLYSGWATDTQYF
TRBV4-2	18	TRBJ2-6	CASSQVGEPPLGANVLTF
TRBV24-1	17	TRBJ2-3	CATSDFRAAGGTDTQYF
TRBV14	15	TRBJ1-1	CASSQEWGVNTEAFF
TRBV29-1	15	TRBJ2-6	CSVGQGASGANVLTF
TRBV27	17	TRBJ2-3	CASRLSGTSGSTDTQYF
TRBV20-1	14	TRBJ2-7	CSARDHLQGYEQYF
TRBV6-2/TRBV6-3	15	TRBJ1-5	CASSDRTGPNQPQHF
TRBV19	15	TRBJ1-2	CASSSGQKINYGYTF
TRBV11-1	14	TRBJ2-1	CASSLVLGRHEQFF
TRBV6-5	13	TRBJ2-1	CASIDEGLREQFF
TRBV27	16	TRBJ1-1	CASNQRGTGWDTEAFF
TRBV20-1	15	TRBJ1-4	CSARDILGWGEKLFF
TRBV10-3	14	TRBJ2-5	CAISYNGDQETQYF
TRBV14	13	TRBJ2-1	CASSPSSPVVQFF
TRBV6-1	13	TRBJ2-1	CASSVQRDNEQFF
TRBV7-2	14	TRBJ1-1	CASSSLPDGTEAFF
TRBV27	19	TRBJ2-3	CASSLELAGVRPSTDTQYF
TRBV30	11	TRBJ2-2	CAWGRSGELFF
TRBV29-1	14	TRBJ2-2	CSVEGPGNTGELFF
TRBV6-1	17	TRBJ2-5	CASSPGTSGWYQETQYF
TRBV9	16	TRBJ2-1	CASSARLAASYNEQFF
TRBV29-1	14	TRBJ1-2	CSVEDTGTGGGYTF
TRBV12-3/TRBV12-4	17	TRBJ2-5	CASSLKLSDRGRETQYF
TRBV6-6	15	TRBJ2-1	CASSWGQNEDNEQFF
TRBV7-2	13	TRBJ2-5	CARRDIWIETQYF
TRBV11-2	14	TRBJ2-1	CASSANLGYNEQFF
TRBV5-1	15	.	CASGRLGQGLDEQYF
TRBV6-6	16	TRBJ2-3	CASSYLERGEEDTQYF
TRBV30	13	TRBJ1-5	CAWSVGSNQPQHF
TRBV9	18	TRBJ2-1	CASSATSRLAGGDNEQFF
TRBV6-1	13	TRBJ2-7	CASSGGTIGEQYF
TRBV7-2	12	TRBJ2-7	CASSPGYNEQYF
TRBV6-5	15	TRBJ1-6	CASSYGTGENSPLHF
TRBV5-1	17	TRBJ2-1	CASSLEPRGGLPNEQFF
TRBV9	15	TRBJ2-5	CASSVGDRIQETQYF
TRBV7-9	12	TRBJ1-1	CASSPQEGEAFF
TRBV7-9	13	TRBJ2-5	CASVQRVQETQYF
TRBV29-1	15	TRBJ1-2	CSVKDGTGGGYGYTF